These 10 T cell receptor beta chains originate from one sample sequenced in a study of blood T cell repertoires in COVID-19 (TCRdb year 2020). The library was built by means of the immunoSEQ multiplex PCR assay. In TCRdb, the immuneACCESS table is reduced to in-frame sequences with V and J assigned. These tables do not hold every clone; where another copy was compared, an unresolved V gene accounts for under half, and the others remain unexplained. This sample comprises approximately 190,000 clones, roughly four fifths of them detected only once. About 5.1% of the sample comes from the top ten. Sample: peripheral blood. These receptors originate from a woman aged 70 to 79 with active or convalescent COVID-19.

The DNA of the CDR3 is TGTGCCAGCAGTTACACCGGGACAGGGCTCTATGGCTACACCTTC. Its protein product is CASSYTGTGLYGYTF. The chain couples TRBV6-5 to TRBJ1-2; TRBD1 matches at 9 bases. V shed 2 bases, J shed 4 bases, and the junction held 5 bases outside the gene matches. The length of the CDR3 is 15 residues. CDR1 and CDR2 from the germline V gene are MNHEY and SVGAGI.

V usage is TRBV4-2 and J usage is TRBJ1-2, with D possibly TRBD1 on 5 matching bases. CDR1 is LGHNA and CDR2 is YNFKEQ in the germline V gene. The V gene lost 0 bases and the J gene lost 2 bases, with 7 bases spanning the gap. The CDR3 is 14 amino acids. The CDR3 coding sequence is TGTGCCAGCAGCCAAGAGGAGGGGAACTATGGCTACACCTTC. Translating gives CASSQEEGNYGYTF.

The gene calls are TRBV18 and TRBJ1-6; D might be TRBD1 (5 bases). The V gene lost 2 bases and the J gene lost 8 bases, with 19 bases spanning the gap. The CDR3 is 17 residues long. Germline CDR1 reads KGHSH; CDR2 reads LQKENI. CDR3 region: CASSPSGGTLGYSPLHF. The CDR3 region has the DNA TGTGCCAGCTCACCATCGGGCGGGACGCTCGGCTATTCACCCCTCCACTTT.

The rearrangement joins TRBV9 to TRBJ1-4; D unclear. Between the trimmed V and J ends, which lost 4 bases and 5 bases, there was a span of 12 bases. Germline CDR1 SGDLS, CDR2 YYNGEE. This CDR3 contains 14 residues. CDR3 loop: CASSPDILNEKLFF. The CDR3, as DNA: TGTGCCAGCAGCCCTGACATATTAAATGAAAAACTGTTTTTT. The entire variable domain, with the rest obtained from reference TRBV9 and TRBJ1-4, is as follows: DSGVTQTPKHLITATGQRVTLRCSPRSGDLSVYWYQQSLDQGLQFLIQYYNGEERAKGNILERFSAQQFPDLHSELNLSSLELGDSALYFCASSPDILNEKLFFGSGTQLSVL.

The chain uses TRBV12-5 and TRBJ2-1; the match to TRBD1 covers 7 bases. Per germline, CDR1 LGHNT and CDR2 FRNRAP. V was clipped by 4 bases and J by 5 bases; unmatched bases: 5. This CDR3 has 14 amino acids. For the CDR3, the DNA is TGTGCTAGTGGTTCAGGGGGTTTAGACAATGAGCAGTTCTTC. It encodes CASGSGGLDNEQFF.

The chain has TRBV2 and TRBJ2-6; the D gene is possibly TRBD2 (6 bases). Germline CDR1 reads SNHLY; CDR2 reads FYNNEI. The CDR3 runs to 19 residues. V was trimmed by 5 bases and J by 0 bases, leaving 20 bases between them. Here the CDR3 DNA reads TGTGCCAGCAGTACCCCTCGTGGAGGGGTCACCTCTGGGGCCAACGTCCTGACTTTC. Amino acids: CASSTPRGGVTSGANVLTF.

The chain recombines TRBV3-1 (or the pseudogene TRBV3-2) with TRBJ2-3, with TRBD1 as a possible D gene (6 bases). The germline CDR1 and CDR2 sequences are LGHDT and YNNKEL (reference sequence). Trimming stripped 0 bases from V and 2 bases from J, with 15 bases between. The CDR3 is 17 amino acids. CDR3 residues: CASSQDLAGVLTDTQYF. CDR3 in DNA: TGTGCCAGCAGCCAAGATTTGGCAGGGGTCCTCACAGATACGCAGTATTTT.

This clone was detected a few times. V gene TRBV29-1 combines with J gene TRBJ2-2, with 11 bases fitting TRBD1. Germline values: CDR1 SQVTM, CDR2 ANQGSEA. Trimming cost V 6 bases and J 4 bases; bases outside gene matches: 4. The CDR3 totals 14 residues. CDR3 in amino acids: CSVGQGAGTGELFF. DNA for the CDR3: TGCAGCGTCGGACAGGGGGCCGGCACCGGGGAGCTGTTTTTT.

V is TRBV10-3 and J is TRBJ2-1; TRBD2 matches at 11 bases. The V segment lost 7 bases and the J segment 2 bases; nucleotides outside the gene matches: 7. In germline, CDR1 is ENHRY, CDR2 SYGVKD. The CDR3 sequence is 16 residues long. DNA of the CDR3: TGTGCCATCAAAGGGACTAGCGGTACAGCCTACAATGAGCAGTTCTTC. Amino acids: CAIKGTSGTAYNEQFF.

The chain couples TRBV27 to TRBJ1-2; D gene uncertain. Germline CDR1 reads MNHEY; CDR2 reads SMNVEV (reference sequence). V lost 4 bases and J lost 8, with 14 bases in between. This CDR3 spans 13 amino acids. The CDR3 DNA sequence: TGTGCCAGCAGTTCAGGCGCCCTTGGAGGCTACACCTTC. It yields the protein CASSSGALGGYTF.